The subject of this entry is one T cell receptor (beta chain). This sample is drawn from a study of blood T cell repertoires in COVID-19. About the study: The cDNA or gDNA used as material had been derived from T cells, B-cell-depleted T cells, or PBMCs.

V lost 2 bases and J 10 bases, leaving 10 bases between the germline ends. This CDR3 comprises 12 residues. Germline V gene lookup returns CDR1 SGHRS and CDR2 YFSETQ. In the study's own analysis: Reference gene primer amplification yielded estimated nucleated cell counts. The assay was immunoSEQ multiplex PCR, and TCRdb's table has in-frame clones only and misses some. Clonal size and the V and J genes are those of that table, whereas D and trimming came from the DNA. The data hold 200,000 to 300,000 clones, with 81% observed a single time. The chain recombines TRBV5-1 with TRBJ2-1, with D possibly matching TRBD2 (6 bases). Sequenced material: peripheral blood. The receptor's source is a woman aged 80 or older with acute or convalescent COVID-19. The chain's CDR3 is CASSLGGAEQFF. Written as DNA, the CDR3 is TGCGCCAGCAGCTTAGGCGGGGCAGAGCAGTTCTTC.